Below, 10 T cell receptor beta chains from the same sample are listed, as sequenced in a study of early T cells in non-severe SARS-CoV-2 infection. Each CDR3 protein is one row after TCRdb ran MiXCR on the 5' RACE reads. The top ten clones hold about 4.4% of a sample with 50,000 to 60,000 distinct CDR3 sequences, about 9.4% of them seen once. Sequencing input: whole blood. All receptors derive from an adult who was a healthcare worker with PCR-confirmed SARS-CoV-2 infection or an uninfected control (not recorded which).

Here the CDR3 reads CSMWTGRSTEAFF. Written as DNA, the CDR3 is TGCAGCATGTGGACAGGGCGGAGCACTGAAGCTTTCTTT. The chain joins TRBV29-1 to TRBJ1-1; 8 positions agree with TRBD1. The trim removed 8 bases at V and 4 bases at J, leaving 9 bases unmatched. The length of the CDR3 is 13 residues. CDR1 is SQVTM, CDR2 ANQGSEA, per germline.

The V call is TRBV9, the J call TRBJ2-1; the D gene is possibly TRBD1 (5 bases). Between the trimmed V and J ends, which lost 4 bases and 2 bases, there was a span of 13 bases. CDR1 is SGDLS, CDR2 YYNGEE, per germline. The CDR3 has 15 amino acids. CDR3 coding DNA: TGTGCCAGCAGCTTAGTGGGGCAACCCTACAATGAGCAGTTCTTC. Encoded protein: CASSLVGQPYNEQFF.

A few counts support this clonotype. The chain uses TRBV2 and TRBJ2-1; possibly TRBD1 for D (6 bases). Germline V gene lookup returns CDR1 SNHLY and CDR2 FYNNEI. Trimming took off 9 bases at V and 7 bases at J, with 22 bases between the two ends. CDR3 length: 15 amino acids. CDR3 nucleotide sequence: TGTGCCAGAGGACGCACAGGGAGACCTAGGAATGAGCAGTTCTTC. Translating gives CARGRTGRPRNEQFF.

CDR3 sequence reads: CSARHSTGTGELFF. The DNA for the CDR3 is TGCAGTGCTAGGCATTCCACAGGGACCGGGGAGCTGTTTTTT. The V and J genes are TRBV20-1 and TRBJ2-2; maybe TRBD1 (6 bases). Germline V gene data show CDR1 as DFQATT and CDR2 as SNEGSKA (reference sequence). V shed 3 bases and J shed 5 bases, with 13 bases lying between them. This CDR3 comprises 14 residues.

Here the CDR3 DNA reads TGTGCCATCCTCGTACCCGGGGCGGGCACTGAAGCTTTCTTT. It specifies CAILVPGAGTEAFF. This chain uses TRBV2 with TRBJ1-1; a weak D match, TRBD1 (5 bases). Germline lookup yields CDR1 SNHLY and CDR2 FYNNEI. The CDR3 runs to 14 residues. The V end was cut by 10 bases, the J end by 4 bases, with 19 bases between.

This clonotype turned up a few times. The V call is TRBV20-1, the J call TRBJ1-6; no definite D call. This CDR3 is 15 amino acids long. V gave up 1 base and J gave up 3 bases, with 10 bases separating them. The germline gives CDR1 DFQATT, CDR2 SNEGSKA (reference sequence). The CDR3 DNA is TGCAGTGCTAGAGTTAGGGAGATCTATAATTCACCCCTCCACTTT. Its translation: CSARVREIYNSPLHF.

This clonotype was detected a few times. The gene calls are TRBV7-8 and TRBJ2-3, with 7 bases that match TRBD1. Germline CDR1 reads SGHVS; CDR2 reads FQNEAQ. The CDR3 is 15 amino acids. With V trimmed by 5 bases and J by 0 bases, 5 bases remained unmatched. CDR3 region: CASSQGTVSTDTQYF. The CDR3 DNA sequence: TGTGCCAGCAGCCAAGGGACAGTTAGCACAGATACGCAGTATTTT. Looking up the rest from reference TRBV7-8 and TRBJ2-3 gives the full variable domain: GAGVSQSPRYKVAKRGQDVALRCDPISGHVSLFWYQQALGQGPEFLTYFQNEAQLDKSGLPSDRFFAERPEGSVSTLKIQRTQQEDSAVYLCASSQGTVSTDTQYFGPGTRLTVL.

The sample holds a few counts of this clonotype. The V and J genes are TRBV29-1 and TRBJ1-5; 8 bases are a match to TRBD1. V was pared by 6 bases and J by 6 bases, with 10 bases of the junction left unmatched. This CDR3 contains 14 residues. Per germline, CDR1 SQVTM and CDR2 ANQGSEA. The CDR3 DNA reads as TGCAGCGTGGCGACAGGGGCGGGGAGTCAGCCCCAGCATTTT. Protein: CSVATGAGSQPQHF.

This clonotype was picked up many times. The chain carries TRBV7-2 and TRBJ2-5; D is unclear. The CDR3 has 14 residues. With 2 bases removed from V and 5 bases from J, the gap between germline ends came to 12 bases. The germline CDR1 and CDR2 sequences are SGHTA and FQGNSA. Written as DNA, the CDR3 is TGTGCCAGCAGCTTATTAAGGGTGCACGAGACCCAGTACTTC. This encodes CASSLLRVHETQYF. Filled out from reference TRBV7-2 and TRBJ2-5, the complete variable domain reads GAGVSQSPSNKVTEKGKDVELRCDPISGHTALYWYRQSLGQGLEFLIYFQGNSAPDKSGLPSDRFSAERTGGSVSTLTIQRTQQEDSAVYLCASSLLRVHETQYFGPGTRLLVL.

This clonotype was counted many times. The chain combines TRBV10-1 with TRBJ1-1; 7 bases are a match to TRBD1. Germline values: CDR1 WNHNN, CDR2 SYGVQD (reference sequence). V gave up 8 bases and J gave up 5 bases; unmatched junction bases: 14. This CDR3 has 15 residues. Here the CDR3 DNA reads TGCGCCAGCCGGGGTCGAGGACAGGAAGGGACTGAAGCTTTCTTT. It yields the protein CASRGRGQEGTEAFF.